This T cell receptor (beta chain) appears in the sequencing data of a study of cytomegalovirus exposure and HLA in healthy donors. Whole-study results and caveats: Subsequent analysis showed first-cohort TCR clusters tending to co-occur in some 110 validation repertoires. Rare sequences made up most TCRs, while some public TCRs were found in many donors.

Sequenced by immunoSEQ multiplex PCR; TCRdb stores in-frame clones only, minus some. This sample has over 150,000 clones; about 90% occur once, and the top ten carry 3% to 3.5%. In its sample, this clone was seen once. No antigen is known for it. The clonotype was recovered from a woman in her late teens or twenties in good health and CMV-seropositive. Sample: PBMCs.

The CDR3 spells CASSLQGFTYEQYF. CDR3 bases: TGTGCCAGCAGTTTGCAGGGGTTCACCTACGAGCAGTACTTC. J is TRBJ2-7 and V is TRBV27; a weak D match, TRBD1 (6 bases). Trimming removed 3 bases at V and 2 bases at J, with 11 bases between. The CDR3 is made up of 14 amino acids. Germline lookup yields CDR1 MNHEY and CDR2 SMNVEV (reference sequence).